This T cell receptor (beta chain) was captured in a study of OX40 agonist ivuxolimab in advanced cancers. This table comes from immunoSEQ multiplex PCR, and its TCRdb copy is limited to in-frame clones, with some not included. The data show roughly 63,000 clones, around 83% seen once. After removal of 6 bases from V and 2 bases from J, the junction contained 9 bases not matched to a gene. The CDR3 covers 15 residues. Germline CDR1 SNHLY, CDR2 FYNNEI. The chain combines TRBV2 with TRBJ1-2; 7 nucleotides line up with TRBD1. This receptor was taken from an adult with an advanced solid tumor such as melanoma, head and neck, liver or kidney cancer. The sample consisted of CD4+ or CD8+ T cells sorted from blood, taken in a trial of the OX40 agonist ivuxolimab. CDR3 protein: CASRNLLQGNYGYTF. In DNA form, the CDR3 reads TGTGCCAGCAGAAACCTATTACAGGGGAACTATGGCTACACCTTC.